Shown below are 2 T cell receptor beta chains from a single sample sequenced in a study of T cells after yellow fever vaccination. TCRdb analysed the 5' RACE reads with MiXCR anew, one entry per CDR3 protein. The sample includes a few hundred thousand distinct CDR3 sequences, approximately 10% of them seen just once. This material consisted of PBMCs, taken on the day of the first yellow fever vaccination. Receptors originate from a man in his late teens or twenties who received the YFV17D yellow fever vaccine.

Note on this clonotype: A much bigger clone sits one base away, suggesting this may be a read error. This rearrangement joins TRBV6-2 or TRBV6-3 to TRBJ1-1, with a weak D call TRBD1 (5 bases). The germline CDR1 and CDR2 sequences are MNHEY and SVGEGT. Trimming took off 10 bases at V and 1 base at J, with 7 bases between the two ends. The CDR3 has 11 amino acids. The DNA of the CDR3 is TGTGCCAACAGGAAGAACACTGAAGCTTTCTTT. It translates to CANRKNTEAFF.

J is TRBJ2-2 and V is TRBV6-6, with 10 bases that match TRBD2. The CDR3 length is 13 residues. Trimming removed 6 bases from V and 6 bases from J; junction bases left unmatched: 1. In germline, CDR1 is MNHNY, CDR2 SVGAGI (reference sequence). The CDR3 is CASSGTSAGELFF. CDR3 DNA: TGTGCCAGCAGCGGGACTAGCGCCGGGGAGCTGTTTTTT.